This TCR beta chain was sequenced for a study of T cells after yellow fever vaccination. It was through 5'RACE template switching that TCR cDNA was made, with a universal primer site and UMIs added. TCRdb reprocessed the 5' RACE reads via MiXCR and lists one record per CDR3 protein. The top ten clones hold roughly 13% of a sample with almost 600,000 distinct CDR3 sequences, 13% of them seen once. Findings of the study overall: Weaker overall, the secondary response nonetheless peaked faster (day 5 versus 15). Reappearance after the booster was seen for most primary-vaccination clones, at 96% CD4 and 88% CD8. Shared CD4/CD8 clonotypes were a small share, likely from convergent recombination.

Germline V lookup: CDR1 SGHTA, CDR2 FQGNSA. V was clipped by 0 bases and J by 5 bases, with 8 bases between them. This CDR3 is 14 amino acids long. The table lists this clonotype with a few counts. Antigen: not known. This TCR was sampled from a man under 40 who received the YFV17D yellow fever vaccine. Sequenced here: PBMCs, sampled on the day of the yellow fever booster vaccination. The chain uses TRBV7-2 and TRBJ1-5; D remains unclear. The CDR3 DNA sequence: TGTGCCAGCAGCTTAGCGTCCGGGTATCAGCCCCAGCATTTT. It yields the protein CASSLASGYQPQHF.